This T cell receptor (beta chain) was recorded in a study of blood T cell repertoires in COVID-19. This table comes from immunoSEQ multiplex PCR, and its TCRdb copy is limited to in-frame clones, with some not included. This repertoire shows 40,000 to 60,000 clones, around 80% found once; its top ten account for about 25%. V was trimmed by 6 bases and J by 0 bases, leaving 12 bases between them. Per germline, CDR1 MNHEY and CDR2 SVGAGI. CDR3 size: 15 residues. This clone was detected a few times. The source is a man between 65 and 79 years old with acute or convalescent COVID-19. The sample was peripheral blood. The chain combines TRBV6-5 with TRBJ1-3, with a tentative D call TRBD1 (5 bases). CDR3 DNA sequence: TGTGCCAGCAGCCTCAGGGCCCTCTCTGGAAACACCATATATTTT. Amino acids: CASSLRALSGNTIYF.